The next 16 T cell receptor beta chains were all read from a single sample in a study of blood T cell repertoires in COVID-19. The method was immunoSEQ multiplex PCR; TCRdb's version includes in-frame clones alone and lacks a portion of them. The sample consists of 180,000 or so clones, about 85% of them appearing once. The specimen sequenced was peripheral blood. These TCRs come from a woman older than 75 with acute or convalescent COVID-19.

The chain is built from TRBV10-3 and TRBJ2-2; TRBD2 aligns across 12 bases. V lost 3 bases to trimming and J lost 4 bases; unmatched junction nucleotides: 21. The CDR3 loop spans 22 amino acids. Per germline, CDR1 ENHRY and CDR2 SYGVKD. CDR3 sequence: CAISDSSGTSGLTGGGTGELFF. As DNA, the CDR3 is TGTGCCATCAGTGACAGTTCCGGGACTAGCGGGCTGACCGGGGGCGGCACCGGGGAGCTGTTTTTT.

The CDR3 DNA follows: TGTGCCAGCAGCGACAGCGGGGGCTCAGGCGGGGAGCTGTTTTTT. Translation: CASSDSGGSGGELFF. The rearrangement uses TRBV9 and TRBJ2-2; TRBD2 matches 8 bases. The CDR3 has 15 amino acids. V trimming: 3 bases; J trimming: 7 bases; junction bases outside the gene matches: 8. The germline V gene has CDR1 SGDLS and CDR2 YYNGEE.

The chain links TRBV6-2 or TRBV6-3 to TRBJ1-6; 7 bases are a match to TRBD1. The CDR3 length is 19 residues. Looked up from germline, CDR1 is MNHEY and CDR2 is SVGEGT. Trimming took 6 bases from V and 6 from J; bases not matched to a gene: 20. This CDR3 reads CASSLTRDRDFLSNSPLHF. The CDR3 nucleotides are TGTGCCAGCAGCCTTACTCGCGACAGGGATTTCTTGAGTAATTCACCCCTCCACTTT.

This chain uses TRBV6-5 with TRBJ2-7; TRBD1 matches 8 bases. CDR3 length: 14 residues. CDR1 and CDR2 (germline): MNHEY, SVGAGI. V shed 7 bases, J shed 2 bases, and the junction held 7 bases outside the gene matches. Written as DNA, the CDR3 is TGTGCCAGCACCACCGGGACAGGAGCCTACGAGCAGTACTTC. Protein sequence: CASTTGTGAYEQYF.

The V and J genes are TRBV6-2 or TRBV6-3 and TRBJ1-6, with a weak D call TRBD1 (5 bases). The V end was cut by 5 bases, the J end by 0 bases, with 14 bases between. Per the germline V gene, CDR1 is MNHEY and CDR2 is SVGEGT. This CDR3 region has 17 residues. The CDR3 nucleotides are TGTGCCAGCAGTGCCACCCTCGGGGGCTCCTATAATTCACCCCTCCACTTT. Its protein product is CASSATLGGSYNSPLHF.

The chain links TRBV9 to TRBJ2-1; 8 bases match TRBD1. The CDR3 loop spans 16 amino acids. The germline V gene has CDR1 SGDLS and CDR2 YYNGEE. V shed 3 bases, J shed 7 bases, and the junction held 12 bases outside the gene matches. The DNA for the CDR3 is TGTGCCAGCAGCGCCCGGACAGGGAGGTTGGGGAATGAGCAGTTCTTC. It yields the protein CASSARTGRLGNEQFF.

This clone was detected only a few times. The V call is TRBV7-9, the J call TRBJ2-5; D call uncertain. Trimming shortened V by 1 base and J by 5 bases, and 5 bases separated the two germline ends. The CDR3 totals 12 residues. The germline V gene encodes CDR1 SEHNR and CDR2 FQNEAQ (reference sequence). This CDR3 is CASSLGLETQYF. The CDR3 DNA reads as TGTGCCAGCAGCTTAGGGCTGGAGACCCAGTACTTC.

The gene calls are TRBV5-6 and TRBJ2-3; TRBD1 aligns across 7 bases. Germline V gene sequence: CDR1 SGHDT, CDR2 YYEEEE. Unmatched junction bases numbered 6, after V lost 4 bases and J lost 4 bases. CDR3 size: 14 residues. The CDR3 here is CASSPRGRADTQYF. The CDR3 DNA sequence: TGTGCCAGCAGCCCAAGGGGGCGCGCAGATACGCAGTATTTT.

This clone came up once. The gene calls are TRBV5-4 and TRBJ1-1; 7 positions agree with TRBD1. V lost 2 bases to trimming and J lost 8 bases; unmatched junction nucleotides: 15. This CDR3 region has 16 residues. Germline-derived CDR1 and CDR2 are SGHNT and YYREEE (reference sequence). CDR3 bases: TGTGCCAGCAGCTTAGGGAGCAGGGGGTCCGGAGGGGAAGCTTTCTTT. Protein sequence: CASSLGSRGSGGEAFF.

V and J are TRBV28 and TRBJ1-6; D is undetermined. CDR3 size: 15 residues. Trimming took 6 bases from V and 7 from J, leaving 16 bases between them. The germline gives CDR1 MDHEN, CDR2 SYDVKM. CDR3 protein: CASRVDGVQNSPLHF. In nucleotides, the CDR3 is TGTGCCAGCAGGGTTGACGGGGTCCAAAATTCACCCCTCCACTTT.

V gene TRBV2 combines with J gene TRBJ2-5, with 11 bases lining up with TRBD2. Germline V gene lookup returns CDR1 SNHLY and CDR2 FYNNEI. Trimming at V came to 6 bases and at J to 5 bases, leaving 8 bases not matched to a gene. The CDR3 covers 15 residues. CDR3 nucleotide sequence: TGTGCCAGCAGCTCACTAGCGGGAGTTCGGGAGACCCAGTACTTC. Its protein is CASSSLAGVRETQYF.

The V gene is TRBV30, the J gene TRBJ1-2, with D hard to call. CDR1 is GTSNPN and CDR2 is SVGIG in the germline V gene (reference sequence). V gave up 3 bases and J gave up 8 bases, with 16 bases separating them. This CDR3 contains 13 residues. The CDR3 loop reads CAWRPGSTGGYTF. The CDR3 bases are TGTGCCTGGAGACCGGGATCCACGGGCGGCTACACCTTC.

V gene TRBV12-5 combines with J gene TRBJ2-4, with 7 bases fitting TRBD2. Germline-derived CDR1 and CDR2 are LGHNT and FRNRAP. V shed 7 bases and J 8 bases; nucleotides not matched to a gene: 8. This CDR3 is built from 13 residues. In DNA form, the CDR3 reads TGTGCTAGTGCCACTACTAGCGCGGACATTCAGTACTTC. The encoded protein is CASATTSADIQYF.

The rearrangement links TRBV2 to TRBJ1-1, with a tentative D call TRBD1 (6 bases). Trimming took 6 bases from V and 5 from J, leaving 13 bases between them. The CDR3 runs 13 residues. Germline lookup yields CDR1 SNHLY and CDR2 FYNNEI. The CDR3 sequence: CASRGGGSTEAFF. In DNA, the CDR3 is TGTGCCAGCAGGGGAGGGGGGAGTACTGAAGCTTTCTTT.

CDR3 amino acids: CATSTGRDNSGYTF. CDR3 nucleotides: TGTGCCACCAGCACCGGTCGGGACAACTCCGGCTACACCTTC. This chain uses TRBV15 with TRBJ1-2; tentatively, D is TRBD1 (6 bases). The germline V gene has CDR1 LNHNV and CDR2 YYDKDF (reference sequence). Trimming removed 4 bases at V and 8 bases at J, with 17 bases between. The CDR3 sequence is 14 residues long.

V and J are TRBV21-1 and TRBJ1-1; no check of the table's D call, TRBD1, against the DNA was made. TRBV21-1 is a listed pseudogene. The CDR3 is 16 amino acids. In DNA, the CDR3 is TGTGCCAGCAGCAAAAATTGGGGGGCAGGGGGCACTGAAGCTTTCTTT. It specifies CASSKNWGAGGTEAFF.